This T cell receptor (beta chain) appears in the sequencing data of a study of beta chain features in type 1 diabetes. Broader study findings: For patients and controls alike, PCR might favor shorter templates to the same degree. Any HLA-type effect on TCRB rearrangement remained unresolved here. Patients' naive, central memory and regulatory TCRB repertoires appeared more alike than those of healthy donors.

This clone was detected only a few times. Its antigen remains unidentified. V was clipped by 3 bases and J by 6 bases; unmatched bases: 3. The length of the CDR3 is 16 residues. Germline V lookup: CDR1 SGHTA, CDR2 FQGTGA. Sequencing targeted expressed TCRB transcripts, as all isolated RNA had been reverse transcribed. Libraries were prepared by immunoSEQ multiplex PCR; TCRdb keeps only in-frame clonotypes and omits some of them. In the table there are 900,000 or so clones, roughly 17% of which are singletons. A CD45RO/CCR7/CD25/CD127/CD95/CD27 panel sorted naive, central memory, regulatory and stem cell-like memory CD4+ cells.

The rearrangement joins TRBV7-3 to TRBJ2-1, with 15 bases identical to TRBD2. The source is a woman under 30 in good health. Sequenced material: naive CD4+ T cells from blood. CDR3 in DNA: TGTGCCAGCAGCTTCGGGACTAGCGGGAGGACCAATGAGCAGTTCTTC. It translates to CASSFGTSGRTNEQFF.